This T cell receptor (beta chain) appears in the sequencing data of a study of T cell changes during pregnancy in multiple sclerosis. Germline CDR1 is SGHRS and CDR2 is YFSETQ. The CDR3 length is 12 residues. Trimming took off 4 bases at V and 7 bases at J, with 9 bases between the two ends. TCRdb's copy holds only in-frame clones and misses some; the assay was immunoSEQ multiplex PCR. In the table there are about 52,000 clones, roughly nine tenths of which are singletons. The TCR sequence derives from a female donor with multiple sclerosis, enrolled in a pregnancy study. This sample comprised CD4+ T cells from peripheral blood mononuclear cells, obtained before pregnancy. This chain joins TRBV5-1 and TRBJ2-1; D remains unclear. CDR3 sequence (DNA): TGCGCCAGCAGCCTCCAGTCAAATGAGCAGTTCTTC. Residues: CASSLQSNEQFF. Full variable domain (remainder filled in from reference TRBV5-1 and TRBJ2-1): KAGVTQTPRYLIKTRGQQVTLSCSPISGHRSVSWYQQTPGQGLQFLFEYFSETQRNKGNFPGRFSGRQFSNSRSEMNVSTLELGDSALYLCASSLQSNEQFFGPGTRLTVL.